Here is one TCR beta chain with its context. Because the CDR3's place on the DNA is in doubt, the DNA is left out and the CDR3 is given as listed by TCRdb. Authors' processing steps: By means of reference gene primer amplification, nucleated cell counts were estimated. Sequencing was performed with immunoSEQ multiplex PCR; in TCRdb, only in-frame clones are kept and a portion is missing. The V and J calls and the clone size are those of that table, but D and trimming were determined from the DNA. The sample consists of approximately 360,000 clones, 87% of them appearing once. This entry is derived from a study of blood T cell repertoires in COVID-19. The germline V gene has CDR1 DFQATT and CDR2 SNEGSKA (reference sequence). The CDR3 totals 20 residues, both ends included.

The J gene is TRBJ2-7, the V gene TRBV20-1; TRBD2 was called by the table and not checked on the DNA. This sequence originates from a man aged 40-50 years in a cohort exposed to, infected with or recovered from COVID-19 (not recorded which). The specimen was PBMCs or T cells enriched from blood (not recorded which). The CDR3 region is CSASRASAVLVRGRRERQYF.